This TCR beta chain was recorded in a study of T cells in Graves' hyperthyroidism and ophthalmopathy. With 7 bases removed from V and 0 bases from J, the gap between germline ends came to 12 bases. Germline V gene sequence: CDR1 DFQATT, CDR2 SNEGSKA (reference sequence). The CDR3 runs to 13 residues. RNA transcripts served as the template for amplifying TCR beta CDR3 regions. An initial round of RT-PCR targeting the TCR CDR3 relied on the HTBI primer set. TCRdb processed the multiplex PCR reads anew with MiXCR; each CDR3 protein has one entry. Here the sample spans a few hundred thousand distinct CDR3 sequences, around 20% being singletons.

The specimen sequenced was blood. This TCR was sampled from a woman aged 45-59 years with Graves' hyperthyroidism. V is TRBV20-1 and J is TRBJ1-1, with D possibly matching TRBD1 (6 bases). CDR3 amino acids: CSVDQGLNTEAFF. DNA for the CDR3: TGCAGTGTAGATCAGGGGCTGAACACTGAAGCTTTCTTT.